The 30 T cell receptor beta chains listed next were all sequenced from one sample in a study of blood T cell repertoires in COVID-19. Clones were sequenced by immunoSEQ multiplex PCR, and TCRdb holds only the in-frame ones, with some missing. The data hold 370,000 or so clones, with around 87% observed a single time. The sequenced sample was PBMCs or T cells enriched from blood (not recorded which). The receptors here all came from a man under 40 who had recovered from COVID-19.

The count of this clone is one. The chain has TRBV7-9 and TRBJ1-5; D gene ambiguous. Trimming stripped 5 bases from V and 3 bases from J, with 11 bases between. The length of the CDR3 is 14 residues. The germline gives CDR1 SEHNR, CDR2 FQNEAQ (reference sequence). CDR3 amino acids: CASSQLGPNQPQHF. CDR3 DNA: TGTGCCAGCAGCCAACTAGGCCCCAATCAGCCCCAGCATTTT.

This clone was seen once. The V and J genes are TRBV7-2 and TRBJ1-1; D remains ambiguous. The V gene's germline CDR1 is SGHTA and CDR2 FQGNSA. This CDR3 spans 14 amino acids. V lost 1 base, J lost 0 bases, and 6 bases lay in between. In DNA form, the CDR3 reads TGTGCCAGCAGCTTAGACCGGTTGAACACTGAAGCTTTCTTT. Amino acids: CASSLDRLNTEAFF. Combining the CDR3 with reference TRBV7-2 and TRBJ1-1 gives the whole variable domain GAGVSQSPSNKVTEKGKDVELRCDPISGHTALYWYRQSLGQGLEFLIYFQGNSAPDKSGLPSDRFSAERTGGSVSTLTIQRTQQEDSAVYLCASSLDRLNTEAFFGQGTRLTVV.

The V gene is TRBV30, the J gene TRBJ1-2; D is perhaps TRBD1 (5 bases). From germline, CDR1 is GTSNPN and CDR2 SVGIG (reference sequence). The CDR3 is 16 amino acids. V was clipped by 3 bases and J by 1 base, with 18 bases between them. The CDR3 nucleotides are TGTGCCTGGAGGCCACAGGAGGGTCCCCTTAACTATGGCTACACCTTC. It yields the protein CAWRPQEGPLNYGYTF.

J is TRBJ1-1 and V is TRBV3-1 (or the pseudogene TRBV3-2); unclear D gene. With 4 bases removed from V and 1 base from J, the gap between germline ends came to 10 bases. Germline-derived CDR1 and CDR2 are LGHDT and YNNKEL (reference sequence). The CDR3 totals 14 residues. CDR3 nucleotides: TGTGCCAGCAGCCGGCGAGGGCAGAACACTGAAGCTTTCTTT. This translates into CASSRRGQNTEAFF.

The chain links TRBV5-6 to TRBJ2-7, with D possibly being TRBD2 (6 bases). The V end lost 4 bases, the J end lost 3 bases, and 17 bases lay between the germline ends. This CDR3 region has 15 residues. The V gene's germline CDR1 is SGHDT and CDR2 YYEEEE. The CDR3 region is CASSAQGGSSYEQYF. CDR3 coding DNA: TGTGCCAGCAGCGCACAAGGAGGGAGTAGCTACGAGCAGTACTTC.

V is TRBV7-9 and J is TRBJ1-3; TRBD1 aligns across 7 bases. The CDR3 is 17 residues long. Germline values: CDR1 SEHNR, CDR2 FQNEAQ (reference sequence). J lost 0 bases, V lost 5 bases, and 10 bases had no gene match. For the CDR3, the DNA is TGTGCCAGCAGCCCCCGGACAGGCCGCTACTCTGGAAACACCATATATTTT. Translating it yields CASSPRTGRYSGNTIYF.

J is TRBJ1-2 and V is TRBV9; D gene ambiguous. Germline V gene sequence: CDR1 SGDLS, CDR2 YYNGEE. The CDR3 length is 13 residues. V gave up 3 bases and J gave up 4 bases, with 10 bases separating them. The CDR3 DNA is TGTGCCAGCAGCGGCCCAGCGGTCTATGGCTACACCTTC. Its protein product is CASSGPAVYGYTF.

This chain links TRBV3-1 (or the pseudogene TRBV3-2) with TRBJ2-1; a possible D gene is TRBD1 (5 bases). CDR1 and CDR2 (germline): LGHDT, YNNKEL (reference sequence). The CDR3 spans 14 residues. V was pared by 0 bases and J by 8 bases, with 11 bases between. In DNA form, the CDR3 reads TGTGCCAGCAGCCAAGAACAGGTGGTGGATGAGCAGTTCTTC. Its protein is CASSQEQVVDEQFF.

V gene TRBV5-6 combines with J gene TRBJ2-7, with 8 bases lining up with TRBD2. V lost 5 bases, J lost 5 bases, and 12 bases stayed unmatched. CDR3 length equals 15 residues. Germline V gives CDR1 SGHDT, CDR2 YYEEEE. CDR3 sequence reads: CASSRWTSNIHEQYF. The CDR3 bases are TGTGCCAGCAGTCGCTGGACTAGCAACATCCACGAGCAGTACTTC.

This clone occurred once. The rearrangement uses TRBV27 and TRBJ1-4; D may be TRBD1 (6 bases). In germline, CDR1 is MNHEY, CDR2 SMNVEV (reference sequence). CDR3 length: 17 amino acids. Between the trimmed V and J ends, which lost 3 bases and 6 bases, there was a span of 20 bases. CDR3 amino acids: CASSFYPPHREDEKLFF. The CDR3 DNA follows: TGTGCCAGCAGTTTTTACCCACCCCACAGGGAAGATGAAAAACTGTTTTTT.

This rearrangement joins TRBV10-3 to TRBJ1-2; 8 nucleotides line up with TRBD1. Trimming at V came to 2 bases and at J to 8 bases, leaving 7 bases not matched to a gene. The CDR3 contains 14 residues. Germline CDR1 is ENHRY and CDR2 is SYGVKD. The CDR3 sequence is CAISEQGARSGYTF. The CDR3 DNA reads TGTGCCATCAGTGAGCAGGGGGCACGGTCGGGCTACACCTTC.

This chain joins TRBV11-1 and TRBJ1-2; tentative D call: TRBD1 (5 bases). Trimming shortened V by 5 bases and J by 5 bases, and 21 bases separated the two germline ends. CDR3 length: 16 amino acids. Germline assignment: CDR1 SGHAT and CDR2 FQDESV (reference sequence). The CDR3: CASSRRGDSQGYGYTF. The CDR3 bases are TGTGCCAGCAGCCGACGGGGGGACTCCCAAGGGTATGGCTACACCTTC.

The chain joins TRBV6-5 to TRBJ1-1; D gene unclear. Deletions cut 6 bases from V and 7 bases from J, with 9 bases between. Germline V gene lookup returns CDR1 MNHEY and CDR2 SVGAGI. This CDR3 region has 11 residues. Here the CDR3 reads CASRQKSEAFF. DNA for the CDR3: TGTGCCAGCAGACAAAAAAGTGAAGCTTTCTTT.

The rearrangement links TRBV15 to TRBJ1-1; TRBD1 might be the D (5 bases). V shed 3 bases and J shed 0 bases, with 17 bases lying between them. The germline gives CDR1 LNHNV, CDR2 YYDKDF (reference sequence). This CDR3 spans 17 amino acids. CDR3 nucleotides: TGTGCCACCAGCAGCCGTGGATGGGGCCTTATGAACACTGAAGCTTTCTTT. Protein: CATSSRGWGLMNTEAFF.

The chain is built from TRBV10-3 and TRBJ1-2; D is undetermined. This CDR3 is built from 13 residues. Germline V gene data show CDR1 as ENHRY and CDR2 as SYGVKD. V shed 0 bases and J shed 3 bases, with 5 bases lying between them. CDR3 nucleotide sequence: TGTGCCATCAGTGAGTCCGAGGACTATGGCTACACCTTC. It yields the protein CAISESEDYGYTF.

J is TRBJ2-1 and V is TRBV15, with a tentative D call TRBD1 (5 bases). Germline values: CDR1 LNHNV, CDR2 YYDKDF (reference sequence). This CDR3 has 12 residues. Trimming stripped 9 bases from V and 3 bases from J, with 9 bases between. CDR3 in amino acids: CATDRGYNEQFF. In DNA form, the CDR3 reads TGTGCCACTGACAGAGGCTACAATGAGCAGTTCTTC.

The chain is built from TRBV19 and TRBJ2-1; D is ambiguous. This CDR3 spans 16 amino acids. V was shortened by 5 bases and J by 0 bases, with 14 bases between the two germline ends. Germline CDR1 and CDR2: LNHDA and SQIVND (reference sequence). CDR3 in DNA: TGTGCCAGTAGTCGACGCGGAACCGGCTCCTACAATGAGCAGTTCTTC. Protein: CASSRRGTGSYNEQFF. The complete variable domain, with remaining parts taken from reference TRBV19 and TRBJ2-1, reads DGGITQSPKYLFRKEGQNVTLSCEQNLNHDAMYWYRQDPGQGLRLIYYSQIVNDFQKGDIAEGYSVSREKKESFPLTVTSAQKNPTAFYLCASSRRGTGSYNEQFFGPGTRLTVL.

The CDR3 bases are TGCGCCAGTCGAGGACAGGGTGTCAGCACAGATACGCAGTATTTT. This sequence encodes CASRGQGVSTDTQYF. This chain connects TRBV4-1 to TRBJ2-3; 8 nucleotides align to TRBD1. The CDR3 is 15 residues long. V lost 9 bases to trimming and J lost 0 bases; unmatched junction nucleotides: 8. CDR1 and CDR2 from the germline V gene are MGHRA and YSYEKL.

The rearrangement joins TRBV30 to TRBJ1-5; weak D call: TRBD1 (6 bases). V gave up 5 bases and J gave up 4 bases, with 12 bases separating them. The germline gives CDR1 GTSNPN, CDR2 SVGIG (reference sequence). This CDR3 region has 13 residues. The chain's CDR3 is CAWGGQTNQPQHF. The CDR3 region has the DNA TGTGCCTGGGGGGGGCAGACGAATCAGCCCCAGCATTTT.

The rearrangement joins TRBV6-5 to TRBJ1-2, with a weak D call TRBD1 (5 bases). Per the germline V gene, CDR1 is MNHEY and CDR2 is SVGAGI. V lost 7 bases to trimming and J lost 6 bases, with 15 bases between them. The length of the CDR3 is 13 residues. The CDR3 reads CASNDPPGNGYTF. The DNA of the CDR3 is TGTGCCAGCAACGACCCACCAGGGAATGGCTACACCTTC.

V gene TRBV9 combines with J gene TRBJ2-2; 8 nucleotides match TRBD1. V shed 6 bases, J shed 5 bases, and the junction held 6 bases outside the gene matches. This CDR3 has 14 amino acids. From germline, CDR1 is SGDLS and CDR2 YYNGEE. CDR3 DNA sequence: TGTGCCAGCACAGGGGGCAGCGGGACCGGGGAGCTGTTTTTT. This gives the protein CASTGGSGTGELFF.

The chain has TRBV19 and TRBJ1-2; TRBD1 might be the D (5 bases). Trimming stripped 4 bases from V and 2 bases from J, with 17 bases between. This CDR3 has 16 residues. Germline CDR1 reads LNHDA; CDR2 reads SQIVND (reference sequence). Written as DNA, the CDR3 is TGTGCCAGTAGTACTACACGGGACTCCCGAAACTATGGCTACACCTTC. This translates into CASSTTRDSRNYGYTF. Filled out from reference TRBV19 and TRBJ1-2, the complete variable domain reads DGGITQSPKYLFRKEGQNVTLSCEQNLNHDAMYWYRQDPGQGLRLIYYSQIVNDFQKGDIAEGYSVSREKKESFPLTVTSAQKNPTAFYLCASSTTRDSRNYGYTFGSGTRLTVV.

V and J are TRBV12-3 or TRBV12-4 and TRBJ1-4; D possibly corresponds to TRBD1 (6 bases). The CDR3 length is 13 residues. The germline V and J ends were trimmed by 0 bases and 9 bases, with 8 bases remaining between them. The CDR3 DNA reads as TGTGCCAGCAGTTTAGCGCGGGGGCAAAAACTGTTTTTT. Translated: CASSLARGQKLFF.

The chain combines TRBV6-1 with TRBJ1-2, with D possibly being TRBD1 (6 bases). CDR1 and CDR2 (germline): MNHNS, SASEGT. Between the trimmed V and J ends, which lost 1 base and 4 bases, there was a span of 10 bases. The CDR3 sequence is 14 residues long. CDR3 nucleotide sequence: TGTGCCAGCAGTGAAGGCGGGGGGGCCTATGGCTACACCTTC. Protein product: CASSEGGGAYGYTF.

The J gene is TRBJ2-7, the V gene TRBV3-1 (or the pseudogene TRBV3-2); D remains ambiguous. Germline assignment: CDR1 LGHDT and CDR2 YNNKEL (reference sequence). The ends were cut back, 3 bases at V and 3 bases at J, with 6 bases in the middle. The CDR3 runs to 12 residues. The CDR3 sequence is CASSHSSYEQYF. Written as DNA, the CDR3 is TGTGCCAGCAGCCATAGCAGCTACGAGCAGTACTTC.

The chain carries TRBV5-1 and TRBJ2-6; D not resolved. Germline V gene sequence: CDR1 SGHRS, CDR2 YFSETQ. The CDR3 sequence is 15 residues long. V lost 1 base and J 2 bases, leaving 7 bases between the germline ends. DNA of the CDR3: TGCGCCAGCAGCTTGCGAGGCCCTGGGGCCAACGTCCTGACTTTC. Protein: CASSLRGPGANVLTF.

The rearrangement uses TRBV5-4 and TRBJ2-5, with a possible D match to TRBD1 (5 bases). The germline CDR1 and CDR2 sequences are SGHNT and YYREEE (reference sequence). The length of the CDR3 is 14 residues. V lost 4 bases and J lost 1, with 11 bases in between. The CDR3 DNA reads as TGTGCCAGCAGCCGAGCGACAGCCCAAGAGACCCAGTACTTC. Protein sequence: CASSRATAQETQYF.

The J gene is TRBJ2-5, the V gene TRBV6-1; no reliable D call. Looked up from germline, CDR1 is MNHNS and CDR2 is SASEGT. V was shortened by 8 bases and J by 1 base, with 8 bases between the two germline ends. This CDR3 spans 12 amino acids. CDR3: CASAPGQETQYF. The DNA of the CDR3 is TGTGCCAGCGCCCCCGGCCAAGAGACCCAGTACTTC.

The chain links TRBV12-5 to TRBJ2-1; 8 bases match TRBD1. In germline, CDR1 is LGHNT, CDR2 FRNRAP. The CDR3 sequence is 14 residues long. V trimming: 5 bases; J trimming: 5 bases; junction bases outside the gene matches: 5. CDR3 protein: CASGTLDRDNEQFF. The CDR3 coding sequence is TGTGCTAGTGGTACCCTGGACAGGGACAATGAGCAGTTCTTC. Together with reference TRBV12-5 and TRBJ2-1, the CDR3 gives the full variable domain: DARVTQTPRHKVTEMGQEVTMRCQPILGHNTVFWYRQTMMQGLELLAYFRNRAPLDDSGMPKDRFSAEMPDATLATLKIQPSEPRDSAVYFCASGTLDRDNEQFFGPGTRLTVL.

The CDR3 nucleotides read TGCGCCAGCAGGCTCGGGTTGGCGAAAGGGGATTCACCCCTCCACTTT. It specifies CASRLGLAKGDSPLHF. V is TRBV4-1 and J is TRBJ1-6, with a possible D match to TRBD1 (5 bases). Germline-derived CDR1 and CDR2 are MGHRA and YSYEKL. V was shortened by 6 bases and J by 8 bases, with 20 bases between the two germline ends. CDR3 size: 16 residues.